These T cell receptor beta chains were read from a single sample in a study of blood T cells in healthy people across ages. Using its own MiXCR run on the 5' RACE reads, TCRdb lists one record per CDR3 protein. Of under 2 million distinct CDR3 sequences in the sample, around 35% were seen once. The specimen sequenced was blood. These receptors came from a woman in her 30s in good health. The CDR3 runs from the conserved cysteine through the conserved F or W. A D gene is named only where the DNA matches it firmly. The listing skips clone size in some rows; elsewhere it reads once, few, many or a size class.

CDR3 protein,CDR3 DNA,D gene,V gene,clone size,J gene
CASSQSLPGQGFEQFF,TGTGCCAGCTCGCAAAGTCTCCCGGGACAGGGCTTCGAGCAGTTCTTC,TRBD1,TRBV18,NA,TRBJ2-1
CASSLGGLGSYTF,TGTGCCAGCAGCTTAGGGGGCTTGGGGAGCTACACCTTC,NA,TRBV7-4,NA,TRBJ1-2
CSVELGWGDRGPGETQYF,TGCAGCGTTGAACTGGGGTGGGGTGACAGGGGGCCTGGGGAGACCCAGTACTTC,TRBD1,TRBV29-1,NA,TRBJ2-5
CASSYSTSGAVYEQYF,TGTGCCAGCAGTTACTCCACTAGCGGGGCCGTCTACGAGCAGTACTTC,TRBD2,TRBV6-5,NA,TRBJ2-7
CASSTGTYEQYF,TGCGCCAGCAGCACCGGGACGTACGAGCAGTACTTC,NA,TRBV12-3/TRBV12-4,many,TRBJ2-7
CASSLVRGNEQFF,TGTGCCAGCAGTTTAGTCAGGGGAAATGAGCAGTTCTTC,NA,TRBV28,many,TRBJ2-1
CASSQLAGVSTQYF,TGCGCCAGCAGCCAACTAGCGGGAGTTTCTACGCAGTATTTT,TRBD2,TRBV4-1,few,TRBJ2-3
CASSQSIGGGGANVLTF,TGTGCCAGCAGCCAATCCATCGGGGGGGGCGGGGCCAACGTCCTGACTTTC,TRBD2,TRBV7-6,NA,TRBJ2-6
CASSFFWGQAEQAETQYF,TGTGCCAGCAGTTTCTTCTGGGGACAGGCGGAACAGGCAGAGACCCAGTACTTC,TRBD1,TRBV28,few,TRBJ2-5
CASRPDSSGANVLTF,TGTGCCAGCAGACCGGACAGCTCTGGGGCCAACGTCCTGACTTTC,NA,TRBV7-9,many,TRBJ2-6
CSARYSPGGNEQFF,TGCAGTGCTAGATATAGCCCGGGGGGCAATGAGCAGTTCTTC,TRBD2,TRBV20-1,NA,TRBJ2-1
CASSHLLTGGYTEAFF,TGTGCCAGCAGCCATTTACTCACAGGGGGCTACACTGAAGCTTTCTTT,TRBD1,TRBV3-1,NA,TRBJ1-1
CASSLYGASGLQETQYF,TGTGCCAGCAGTTTATATGGGGCTAGCGGACTTCAAGAGACCCAGTACTTC,TRBD2,TRBV27,NA,TRBJ2-5
CASSLVLSGGADNEQFF,TGTGCCAGCAGTTTAGTCTTGAGCGGGGGGGCGGATAATGAGCAGTTCTTC,TRBD2,TRBV27,NA,TRBJ2-1
CASRTGWNANTGELFF,TGCGCCAGCAGGACAGGGTGGAATGCGAACACCGGGGAGCTGTTTTTT,TRBD1,TRBV5-1,NA,TRBJ2-2
CASTRSLAGDTQYF,TGTGCCAGCACCCGCTCCCTAGCTGGAGATACGCAGTATTTT,NA,TRBV4-2,few,TRBJ2-3
CASSSWTRIISNEQFF,TGTGCCAGCAGTTCCTGGACTAGAATAATTTCCAATGAGCAGTTCTTC,TRBD2,TRBV27,few,TRBJ2-1
CASSSVLAGGTQYF,TGTGCCAGCAGCTCGGTTCTGGCGGGAGGTACGCAGTATTTT,TRBD2,TRBV5-6,NA,TRBJ2-3
CASSHRPGLAGEETQYF,TGCGCCAGCAGCCACAGACCGGGACTAGCGGGAGAGGAGACCCAGTACTTC,TRBD2,TRBV4-1,NA,TRBJ2-5
CASSVDRSNQPQHF,TGCGCCAGCAGCGTAGATAGGAGCAATCAGCCCCAGCATTTT,NA,TRBV4-1,few,TRBJ1-5
CASSPSGQGLGGYTF,TGTGCCAGCTCACCTTCGGGACAGGGGTTAGGTGGCTACACCTTC,TRBD1,TRBV18,few,TRBJ1-2
CASSVTSGRAGYNEQFF,TGTGCCAGCAGCGTAACTAGCGGGAGGGCGGGCTACAATGAGCAGTTCTTC,TRBD2,TRBV9,NA,TRBJ2-1
CASSYRPGDEQFF,TGTGCCAGCAGTTATCGTCCGGGGGATGAGCAGTTCTTC,NA,TRBV6-5,NA,TRBJ2-1
CSATPGRGLLNTEAFF,TGCAGTGCTACCCCGGGCAGGGGACTTCTGAACACTGAAGCTTTCTTT,NA,TRBV20-1,NA,TRBJ1-1
CASCQFGASGSNDEQFF,TGTGCCAGCTGCCAGTTTGGGGCTAGCGGGAGTAACGATGAGCAGTTCTTC,TRBD2,TRBV28,NA,TRBJ2-1
CASSQAMNTEAFF,TGCGCCAGCAGCCAAGCTATGAACACTGAAGCTTTCTTT,NA,TRBV4-2,NA,TRBJ1-1
CSARGGSGRADEQFF,TGCAGTGCTAGAGGGGGAAGCGGGAGGGCAGATGAGCAGTTCTTC,TRBD2,TRBV20-1,NA,TRBJ2-1
CSAALGAQYF,TGCAGTGCTGCACTTGGGGCCCAGTACTTC,NA,TRBV20-1,NA,TRBJ2-5
CASSPFGVTDRYGDTQYF,TGTGCCAGCAGCCCCTTCGGGGTGACAGATCGATATGGAGATACGCAGTATTTT,NA,TRBV7-8,few,TRBJ2-3
CASSVTQETQYF,TGCGCCAGCAGCGTAACGCAAGAGACCCAGTACTTC,NA,TRBV5-1,few,TRBJ2-5
CASRPGGPHEQYF,TGTGCCAGCAGACCCGGGGGCCCCCACGAGCAGTACTTC,NA,TRBV28,NA,TRBJ2-7
CASSSRGREGMKTQYF,TGTGCCAGCAGTTCTCGGGGGCGGGAGGGGATGAAGACCCAGTACTTC,TRBD2,TRBV28,few,TRBJ2-5
CASSLGLAGVYDEQFF,TGTGCCAGCAGCCTAGGACTAGCGGGAGTTTATGATGAGCAGTTCTTC,TRBD2,TRBV11-2,few,TRBJ2-1
CASSRMDSYEQYF,TGTGCCAGCAGCCGAATGGATTCCTACGAGCAGTACTTC,NA,TRBV28,NA,TRBJ2-7
CASSFGGTSGRSHEQYF,TGCGCCAGCAGCTTCGGGGGGACTAGCGGGAGGTCCCACGAGCAGTACTTC,TRBD2,TRBV5-1,NA,TRBJ2-7
CSARGQSSYEQYF,TGCAGTGCTAGAGGACAGTCCTCCTACGAGCAGTACTTC,NA,TRBV20-1,many,TRBJ2-7
CATSVRTNQETQYF,TGTGCCACCAGTGTCAGGACAAACCAAGAGACCCAGTACTTC,NA,TRBV10-3,NA,TRBJ2-5
CPSSYRLAGDNEQFF,TGTCCCAGCAGTTACCGGCTAGCAGGGGACAATGAGCAGTTCTTC,NA,TRBV6-8,once,TRBJ2-1
CATSRDVDGTGERFF,TGTGCCACCAGCAGAGATGTGGATGGCACCGGGGAGCGGTTTTTT,NA,TRBV15,NA,TRBJ2-2
CASSPPRTSGNEQFF,TGCGCCAGCAGCCCACCCCGGACTAGTGGTAATGAGCAGTTCTTC,TRBD2,TRBV4-1,many,TRBJ2-1
CASSLSGKGIGSQPQHF,TGTGCCAGCAGTTTATCCGGCAAAGGCATAGGAAGTCAGCCCCAGCATTTT,NA,TRBV27,once,TRBJ1-5
CASRLGQGLSSNQPQHF,TGTGCCAGCAGGTTGGGACAGGGGCTGTCGAGCAATCAGCCCCAGCATTTT,TRBD1,TRBV12-3/TRBV12-4,NA,TRBJ1-5
CASSQELWDSPYEQYF,TGTGCCAGCAGCCAAGAACTCTGGGACTCCCCCTACGAGCAGTACTTC,NA,TRBV3-1,few,TRBJ2-7
CASSSTRTGELSFYEQYF,TGTGCCAGCAGCTCCACCAGGACAGGGGAGCTATCCTTCTACGAGCAGTACTTC,TRBD1,TRBV7-9,NA,TRBJ2-7
CASSLGTSWTSTDTQYF,TGTGCCAGCAGCTTAGGGACATCTTGGACTAGCACAGATACGCAGTATTTT,NA,TRBV5-6,few,TRBJ2-3
CASSLASDEQYF,TGTGCCAGCAGCTTAGCGTCCGACGAGCAGTACTTC,NA,TRBV7-8,many,TRBJ2-7
CASSREGERSQPQHF,TGTGCCAGCAGCCGGGAGGGGGAGCGGAGTCAGCCCCAGCATTTT,NA,TRBV7-9,NA,TRBJ1-5
CASSEREGPYEQYF,TGTGCCAGCAGCGAACGGGAGGGCCCCTACGAGCAGTACTTC,TRBD2,TRBV11-2,few,TRBJ2-7
CASSRGDNEKLFF,TGCGCCAGCAGCAGAGGAGATAATGAAAAACTGTTTTTT,NA,TRBV5-1,NA,TRBJ1-4
CASSSPSRDLQNTEAFF,TGTGCCAGCAGCAGCCCTTCCCGGGATTTGCAGAACACTGAAGCTTTCTTT,NA,TRBV7-2,NA,TRBJ1-1
CSGDGLAGGVEQFF,TGCAGCGGGGACGGACTAGCGGGTGGTGTGGAGCAGTTCTTC,TRBD2,TRBV29-1,NA,TRBJ2-1
CATSEGAKETQYF,TGTGCCACCAGTGAAGGGGCAAAAGAGACCCAGTACTTC,NA,TRBV24-1,few,TRBJ2-5
CATSSGTNYGYTF,TGTGCCACCAGCAGTGGAACGAACTATGGCTACACCTTC,NA,TRBV15,NA,TRBJ1-2
CASSLSATGELFF,TGTGCCAGCAGTTTAAGCGCCACCGGGGAGCTGTTTTTT,NA,TRBV12-3/TRBV12-4,NA,TRBJ2-2
CSARAGGHIGYEQYF,TGCAGTGCTAGGGCGGGGGGCCACATTGGGTACGAGCAGTACTTC,TRBD2,TRBV20-1,NA,TRBJ2-7